The rows below give T cell receptor beta chains drawn from one sample of a study of blood T cell repertoires in COVID-19. Some clones are missing from TCRdb's copy, which holds only in-frame ones; the method was immunoSEQ multiplex PCR. The table lists over 400,000 clones, approximately 90% of them singletons. The sequencing input was PBMCs or T cells enriched from blood (not recorded which). The receptors originated from a woman aged 55 to 70 who had recovered from COVID-19. CDR3s include the opening cysteine and the closing phenylalanine or tryptophan. The D gene is left open where the match is weak. Some rows mark clone size as missing; the rest say once, few, many or name a class of expanded clone.

>once|TRBJ2-5|TRBD2|TRBV5-4
TGTGCCAGCAGCTTGGCCAGGTGGAGCGGGGGGGCCGGAGAGACCCAGTACTTC
CASSLARWSGGAGETQYF
>NA|TRBJ1-2|NA|TRBV5-4
TGTGCCAGCAGCTTAGAGGGCTTCTATGGCTACACCTTC
CASSLEGFYGYTF
>NA|TRBJ1-2|TRBD1|TRBV6-6
TGTGCCAGCAGTTTAAATCAGGGGGTAGCTAACTATGGCTACACCTTC
CASSLNQGVANYGYTF
>few|TRBJ1-4|NA|TRBV24-1
TGTGCCACCAGTGATTCTCGGACAGATGAAAAACTGTTTTTT
CATSDSRTDEKLFF
>few|TRBJ2-2|TRBD2|TRBV10-3
TGTGCCATCAGTGGGACTAGCGGGGGAGGTACCGGGGAGCTGTTTTTT
CAISGTSGGGTGELFF
>NA|TRBJ1-1|TRBD1|TRBV19
TGTGCCAGTAGTATATCGACAGGGGGGGTGAACACTGAAGCTTTCTTT
CASSISTGGVNTEAFF
>once|TRBJ1-1|TRBD1|TRBV11-3
TGTGCCAGCAGCTTTGGACAGGGGAGGACTGAAGCTTTCTTT
CASSFGQGRTEAFF
>few|TRBJ1-6|NA|TRBV2
TGTGCCAGCAGTGAAGCACTACTCCACTTT
CASSEALLHF
>NA|TRBJ2-1|NA|TRBV11-3
TGTGCCAGCAGCTTGGGGCCATACAATGAGCAGTTCTTC
CASSLGPYNEQFF
>NA|TRBJ1-2|NA|TRBV6-5
TGTGCCAGCAGCCCCGGACAGCGCCCTAACTATGGCTACACCTTC
CASSPGQRPNYGYTF
>NA|TRBJ2-2|NA|TRBV7-2
TGTGCCAGCAGCTATCGCAGGGTGCCCGGGGAGCTGTTTTTT
CASSYRRVPGELFF
>NA|TRBJ2-1|NA|TRBV24-1
TGTGCCACCAGTTTACAGGGCGGCCTTCGCAATGAGCAGTTCTTC
CATSLQGGLRNEQFF
>NA|TRBJ2-3|NA|TRBV29-1
TGCAGCGTTCGAGCTCCAGATACGCAGTATTTT
CSVRAPDTQYF
>NA|TRBJ2-2|TRBD2|TRBV19
TGTGCCAGTAGTGCCGGGACTAACTTGAGGACCGGGGAGCTGTTTTTT
CASSAGTNLRTGELFF